Here is one T cell receptor (beta chain) with its context. The antigen is unknown. Per the original data handling: Sampled TCR counts reached a median of approximately 94,000 per sample, with values ranging from roughly 23,224 to 690,600. One entry per CDR3 protein results from TCRdb running MiXCR on the RACE reads. TCRdb assigned the V and J calls; the authors' analysis was not used. The sample records some 46,000 distinct CDR3 sequences, 3.5% to 4.5% being singletons. Time point here: healthy volunteer bleed at 2 weeks. Unfractionated whole blood yielded the extracted total RNA. Trimming left V 5 bases short and J 3 bases short, with 14 bases between. This CDR3 contains 14 residues. In germline, CDR1 is LNHDA, CDR2 SQIVND (reference sequence). The data derive from a study of human T cells and chemical hapten exposure. Regarding the study as a whole: The number of TCRs over 1 in 1000 frequency stayed unchanged after DPC.

The sequence was collected from a female donor in good health. Some clones in this sample may be carry-over from other donors' samples. Specimen: whole blood. V usage is TRBV19 and J usage is TRBJ2-7; D may be TRBD1 (5 bases). Here the CDR3 reads CASSSLQGLYEQYF. The CDR3 DNA reads TGTGCCAGTAGTTCTCTTCAGGGCCTCTACGAGCAGTACTTC.